A selection of T cell receptor beta chains follows, all from one sample in a study of PD-L1 blockade in urothelial cancer. The method was immunoSEQ multiplex PCR; TCRdb's version includes in-frame clones alone and lacks a portion of them. The sample shows around 120,000 clones, around 88% of them seen only once. This specimen consisted of PBMCs, obtained around atezolizumab (anti-PD-L1) treatment. All receptors come from a man aged 60 to 75 with urothelial cancer. Both conserved end residues are part of each CDR3. The order of the fields is V gene, D gene, CDR3 length, J gene, clone size, CDR3 DNA, CDR3 protein. The D gene is left open where the match is weak. Clone size is stated in some rows and not others, as once, few, many or a class when expanded.

v_gene: TRBV19
d_gene: .
len: 15
j_gene: TRBJ1-5
abundance: .
CDR3nt: TGTGCCAGTAGCCCGGAGACAGGCTGGGGACAGCCCCAGCATTTT
CDR3aa: CASSPETGWGQPQHF

v_gene: TRBV15
d_gene: .
len: 15
j_gene: TRBJ2-2
abundance: .
CDR3nt: TGTGCCAGCACCTCGGCTGGACTGAACACCGGGGAGCTGTTTTTT
CDR3aa: CASTSAGLNTGELFF

v_gene: TRBV28
d_gene: .
len: 15
j_gene: TRBJ1-2
abundance: .
CDR3nt: TGTGCCAGCAGCCCGCCGATTTCTCAGGGCTATGGCTACACCTTC
CDR3aa: CASSPPISQGYGYTF

v_gene: TRBV5-6
d_gene: TRBD1
len: 16
j_gene: TRBJ2-2
abundance: .
CDR3nt: TGTGCCAGCAGCTTATTGGGACAGAGTAACACCGGGGAGCTGTTTTTT
CDR3aa: CASSLLGQSNTGELFF

v_gene: TRBV10-2
d_gene: .
len: 14
j_gene: TRBJ2-1
abundance: once
CDR3nt: TGCGCCAGCAGTGCACAGGGACCGTACAATGAGCAGTTCTTC
CDR3aa: CASSAQGPYNEQFF

v_gene: TRBV11-3
d_gene: TRBD2
len: 16
j_gene: TRBJ2-5
abundance: .
CDR3nt: TGTGCCAGCAGCTTAGACAGCGGGAGCCTCCAAGAGACCCAGTACTTC
CDR3aa: CASSLDSGSLQETQYF

v_gene: TRBV4-2
d_gene: TRBD1
len: 16
j_gene: TRBJ2-2
abundance: .
CDR3nt: TGTGCCAGCAGCCAAGATTGGGACAGATTCACCGGGGAGCTGTTTTTT
CDR3aa: CASSQDWDRFTGELFF

v_gene: TRBV7-2
d_gene: .
len: 15
j_gene: TRBJ2-7
abundance: .
CDR3nt: TGTGCCAGCAGCCCCACGGGGGACCTTTCCTACGAGCAGTACTTC
CDR3aa: CASSPTGDLSYEQYF

v_gene: TRBV28
d_gene: TRBD2
len: 20
j_gene: TRBJ2-3
abundance: .
CDR3nt: TGTGCCAGCAGTTTTTCCCCGAGCGGGATATCCAATATTTACACAGATACGCAGTATTTT
CDR3aa: CASSFSPSGISNIYTDTQYF

v_gene: TRBV5-6
d_gene: TRBD1
len: 15
j_gene: TRBJ1-5
abundance: .
CDR3nt: TGTGCCAGCAGCTTCCGGGACAGACGGAATCAGCCCCAGCATTTT
CDR3aa: CASSFRDRRNQPQHF

v_gene: TRBV6-5
d_gene: TRBD1
len: 14
j_gene: TRBJ2-7
abundance: .
CDR3nt: TGTGCCAGCAGTCGAGACAGGGGAGAGTACGAGCAGTACTTC
CDR3aa: CASSRDRGEYEQYF

v_gene: TRBV12-5
d_gene: TRBD1
len: 15
j_gene: TRBJ2-2
abundance: .
CDR3nt: TGTGCTAGTGGTCCCTGGACAGGTAACACCGGGGAGCTGTTTTTT
CDR3aa: CASGPWTGNTGELFF

v_gene: TRBV21-1
d_gene: .
len: 17
j_gene: TRBJ2-1
abundance: .
CDR3nt: TGTGCCAGCAGCAAACGGACTAGCGGGAGTAAGCACAATGAGCAGTTCTTC
CDR3aa: CASSKRTSGSKHNEQFF

v_gene: TRBV10-3
d_gene: TRBD1
len: 13
j_gene: TRBJ1-2
abundance: few
CDR3nt: TGTGCCATCAGTCCGGGACAGGGGGTGGGCTACACCTTC
CDR3aa: CAISPGQGVGYTF

v_gene: TRBV14
d_gene: .
len: 15
j_gene: TRBJ2-7
abundance: .
CDR3nt: TGTGCCAGCAGCCAAGATCCGGCAGGACTTACGAAGCAGTACTTC
CDR3aa: CASSQDPAGLTKQYF

v_gene: TRBV28
d_gene: .
len: 13
j_gene: TRBJ2-5
abundance: .
CDR3nt: TGTGCCAGCGCCCGGGGGGCAGAAGAGACCCAGTACTTC
CDR3aa: CASARGAEETQYF

v_gene: TRBV2
d_gene: TRBD2
len: 14
j_gene: TRBJ2-1
abundance: .
CDR3nt: TGTGCCAGCAGTCTCCCGACTAGCGGCAATGAGCAGTTCTTC
CDR3aa: CASSLPTSGNEQFF

v_gene: TRBV7-2
d_gene: .
len: 13
j_gene: TRBJ2-7
abundance: .
CDR3nt: TGTGCCAGCAGCTTAGGACAGATCTACGAGCAGTACTTC
CDR3aa: CASSLGQIYEQYF

v_gene: TRBV4-2
d_gene: TRBD1
len: 20
j_gene: TRBJ1-6
abundance: .
CDR3nt: TGTGCCAGCAGCCGCGTACTACCGGGACAGGGCTTTAGCCATAATTCACCCCTCCACTTT
CDR3aa: CASSRVLPGQGFSHNSPLHF

v_gene: TRBV6-5
d_gene: .
len: 15
j_gene: TRBJ1-4
abundance: once
CDR3nt: TGTGCCAGCACCTATAGCCCTCCAACTAATGAAAAACTGTTTTTT
CDR3aa: CASTYSPPTNEKLFF

v_gene: TRBV7-9
d_gene: TRBD1
len: 17
j_gene: TRBJ2-7
abundance: .
CDR3nt: TGTGCCAGCAGCTCGCTCCCGGGACAGGGTAGCTCCTACGAGCAGTACTTC
CDR3aa: CASSSLPGQGSSYEQYF

v_gene: TRBV5-1
d_gene: .
len: 14
j_gene: TRBJ2-5
abundance: .
CDR3nt: TGCGCCAGCAGCTTGGTAGGGGGCCAAGAGACCCAGTACTTC
CDR3aa: CASSLVGGQETQYF